The clone carrying this TCR beta chain was counted between two and nine times. This entry comes from a study of blood T cells in healthy people across ages. About the research overall: Template-switching capture recovered about one barcoded beta molecule per two T cells.

The second PCR ran about 6 to 11 cycles with a sample-barcoded 5' primer and J-beta primers. Every cDNA molecule carried a tag from a template-switch adaptor bearing 12 random nucleotides. One entry per CDR3 protein, called by TCRdb with MiXCR from the 5' RACE reads. The data contain some 1.4 million distinct CDR3 sequences, 35% to 45% of them singletons. Those donating, healthy Caucasian individuals from Russia, were aged roughly 6 to 95. The source material was blood. The TCR originated in a woman younger than 30 in good health.

The CDR3 reads CAGDYPSYNEQFF. The CDR3 DNA reads as TGTGCCGGGGACTATCCTTCCTACAATGAGCAGTTCTTC. This sequence joins TRBV7-3 and TRBJ2-1; 7 nucleotides agree with TRBD2. Germline-derived CDR1 and CDR2 are SGHTA and FQGTGA. This CDR3 is 13 amino acids long. V was clipped by 11 bases and J by 1 base; unmatched bases: 5.